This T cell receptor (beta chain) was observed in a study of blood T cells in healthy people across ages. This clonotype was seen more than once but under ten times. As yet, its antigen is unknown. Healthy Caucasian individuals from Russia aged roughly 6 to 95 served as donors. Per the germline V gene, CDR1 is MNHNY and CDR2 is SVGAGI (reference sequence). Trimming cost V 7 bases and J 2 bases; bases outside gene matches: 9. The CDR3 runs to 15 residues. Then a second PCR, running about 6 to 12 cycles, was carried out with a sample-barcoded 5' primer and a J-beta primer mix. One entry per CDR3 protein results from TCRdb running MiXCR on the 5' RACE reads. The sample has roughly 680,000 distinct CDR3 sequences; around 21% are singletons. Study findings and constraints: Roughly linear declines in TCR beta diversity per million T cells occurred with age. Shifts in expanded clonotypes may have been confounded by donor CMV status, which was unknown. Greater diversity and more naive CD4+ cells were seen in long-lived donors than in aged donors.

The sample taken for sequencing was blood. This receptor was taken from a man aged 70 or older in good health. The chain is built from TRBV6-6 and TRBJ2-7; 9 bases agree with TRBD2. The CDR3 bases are TGTGCCAGCAACGGGGGATCTAGCGGGACCTACGAGCAGTACTTC. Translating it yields CASNGGSSGTYEQYF.